This record covers a single T cell receptor (beta chain). This entry is derived from a study of blood T cell repertoires in COVID-19. Data came from immunoSEQ multiplex PCR; TCRdb stores just in-frame clones and leaves some out. This sample carries about 330,000 clones, about 90% of them seen once, and the ten largest clones take approximately 6%. J was trimmed by 2 bases and V by 5 bases; bases with no gene match: 2. The CDR3 loop spans 13 amino acids. The chain carries TRBV12-3 or TRBV12-4 and TRBJ2-7, with 8 positions matching TRBD2. This clonotype originated in a woman younger than 45 who had recovered from COVID-19. Input material: PBMCs or T cells enriched from blood (not recorded which). CDR3 nucleotides: TGTGCCAGCAGTCCGGGACTAGCCTACGAGCAGTACTTC. Translating gives CASSPGLAYEQYF.